These T cell receptor beta chains were read from a single sample in a study of blood T cell repertoires in COVID-19. Using immunoSEQ multiplex PCR, the repertoire was profiled, and TCRdb retains in-frame clones only, with some absent. The sample includes approximately 130,000 clones, 77% of them seen just once. The specimen sequenced was peripheral blood. The receptor source for this set is a man older than 75 with acute or convalescent COVID-19. Each CDR3 is given with its conserved first and last residue. D genes are given only for firm matches. A row's size may be missing; if present it is once, few, many or a size class.

d_call: NA; clone_size: NA; j_call: TRBJ1-1; v_call: TRBV3-1/TRBV3-2; cdr3_nt: TGTGCCAGCAGCCGCTATCAAAAGGGGTCTGAAGCTTTCTTT; cdr3_aa: CASSRYQKGSEAFF
d_call: TRBD1; clone_size: once; j_call: TRBJ2-2; v_call: TRBV10-3; cdr3_nt: TGTGCCATCAGTGATTCAACCGGACAGGGGCCCGGGGAGCTGTTTTTT; cdr3_aa: CAISDSTGQGPGELFF
d_call: NA; clone_size: NA; j_call: TRBJ2-7; v_call: TRBV18; cdr3_nt: TGTGCCAGCTCACCTGGACAGTCCTACGAGCAGTACTTC; cdr3_aa: CASSPGQSYEQYF
d_call: NA; clone_size: NA; j_call: TRBJ1-3; v_call: TRBV4-1; cdr3_nt: TGCGCCAGCAGCCAAGGGGGAGCTCTTTTCTCTGGAAACACCATATATTTT; cdr3_aa: CASSQGGALFSGNTIYF
d_call: TRBD1; clone_size: NA; j_call: TRBJ1-2; v_call: TRBV5-6; cdr3_nt: TGTGCCAGCAGCTTGGGGACAGGAGCCTATGGCTACACCTTC; cdr3_aa: CASSLGTGAYGYTF
d_call: NA; clone_size: NA; j_call: TRBJ1-3; v_call: TRBV5-1; cdr3_nt: TGCGCCAGCAGCAGTGGCAACTCTGGAAACACCATATATTTT; cdr3_aa: CASSSGNSGNTIYF
d_call: TRBD1; clone_size: NA; j_call: TRBJ2-5; v_call: TRBV5-1; cdr3_nt: TGCGCCAGCAGCTTGGGAACAGGGGGAGAGACCCAGTACTTC; cdr3_aa: CASSLGTGGETQYF
d_call: NA; clone_size: NA; j_call: TRBJ1-6; v_call: TRBV19; cdr3_nt: TGTGCCAGTAGTATTTCTTTTCAGGTCTATAATTCACCCCTCCACTTT; cdr3_aa: CASSISFQVYNSPLHF
d_call: TRBD1; clone_size: NA; j_call: TRBJ1-3; v_call: TRBV4-2; cdr3_nt: TGTGCCAGCAGCCAAGATTGGACAGGGAGAAACACCATATATTTT; cdr3_aa: CASSQDWTGRNTIYF
d_call: NA; clone_size: few; j_call: TRBJ1-5; v_call: TRBV7-8; cdr3_nt: TGTGCCAGCAGCTCCGACAGAAATCAGCCCCAGCATTTT; cdr3_aa: CASSSDRNQPQHF
d_call: NA; clone_size: NA; j_call: TRBJ1-2; v_call: TRBV9; cdr3_nt: TGTGCCAGCAGCGTAGATCAGGGTAACTATGGCTACACCTTC; cdr3_aa: CASSVDQGNYGYTF
d_call: TRBD2; clone_size: NA; j_call: TRBJ2-1; v_call: TRBV7-3; cdr3_nt: TGTGCCAGCAGCTCTCCCGGGCTAGCGGGGGGACATTCCTACAATGAGCAGTTCTTC; cdr3_aa: CASSSPGLAGGHSYNEQFF
d_call: TRBD2; clone_size: NA; j_call: TRBJ2-3; v_call: TRBV20-1; cdr3_nt: TGCAGTGCCGCAGCGGGGGGAACGCAGTATTTT; cdr3_aa: CSAAAGGTQYF
d_call: TRBD2; clone_size: NA; j_call: TRBJ2-1; v_call: TRBV3-1/TRBV3-2; cdr3_nt: TGTGCCAGCAGCCCACAAGCGGGGGGCTCCTACAATGAGCAGTTCTTC; cdr3_aa: CASSPQAGGSYNEQFF
d_call: NA; clone_size: NA; j_call: TRBJ1-1; v_call: TRBV6-5; cdr3_nt: TGTGCCAGCAGTTACTCAGAGGTCTCTGAAGCTTTCTTT; cdr3_aa: CASSYSEVSEAFF
d_call: TRBD1; clone_size: few; j_call: TRBJ1-6; v_call: TRBV7-8; cdr3_nt: TGTGCCAGCAGCTCACTGGGACAGGACTATAATTCACCCCTCCACTTT; cdr3_aa: CASSSLGQDYNSPLHF
d_call: NA; clone_size: NA; j_call: TRBJ2-5; v_call: TRBV20-1; cdr3_nt: TGCAGTGCTAGTAACTCCGGGTCGGGGGAGACCCAGTACTTC; cdr3_aa: CSASNSGSGETQYF
d_call: TRBD2; clone_size: NA; j_call: TRBJ2-2; v_call: TRBV9; cdr3_nt: TGTGCCAGCAGCGTAGACCCGGGGGGGAAGACCGGGGAGCTGTTTTTT; cdr3_aa: CASSVDPGGKTGELFF
d_call: NA; clone_size: NA; j_call: TRBJ1-5; v_call: TRBV28; cdr3_nt: TGTGCCAGCAGTTTATTAGGGGGACAGCCCCAGCATTTT; cdr3_aa: CASSLLGGQPQHF
d_call: NA; clone_size: once; j_call: TRBJ1-1; v_call: TRBV14; cdr3_nt: TGTGCCAGCAGCCAAGATTTGGGGAGGAGCGCTTTCTTT; cdr3_aa: CASSQDLGRSAFF
d_call: NA; clone_size: NA; j_call: TRBJ2-5; v_call: TRBV5-1; cdr3_nt: TGCGCCAGCAGCTTATCGGGGTCGGAGACCCAGTACTTC; cdr3_aa: CASSLSGSETQYF
d_call: TRBD1; clone_size: NA; j_call: TRBJ1-1; v_call: TRBV13; cdr3_nt: TGTGCCAGCAGCTCGGACAGGGGCACTGAAGCTTTCTTT; cdr3_aa: CASSSDRGTEAFF
d_call: TRBD1; clone_size: NA; j_call: TRBJ1-2; v_call: TRBV7-3; cdr3_nt: TGTGCCAGCGGACAGGGACGTAACTATGGCTACACCTTC; cdr3_aa: CASGQGRNYGYTF
d_call: TRBD1; clone_size: NA; j_call: TRBJ2-3; v_call: TRBV7-9; cdr3_nt: TGTGCCAGCAGCTCGACAGGGGTATCCACAGATACGCAGTATTTT; cdr3_aa: CASSSTGVSTDTQYF
d_call: NA; clone_size: NA; j_call: TRBJ1-5; v_call: TRBV6-5; cdr3_nt: TGTGCCAGCGGACAGACTAGCAATCAGCCCCAGCATTTT; cdr3_aa: CASGQTSNQPQHF
d_call: TRBD1; clone_size: few; j_call: TRBJ1-2; v_call: TRBV7-2; cdr3_nt: TGTGCCAGCAGCCCATCGCAGGGGGTAGGCTATGGCTACACCTTC; cdr3_aa: CASSPSQGVGYGYTF
d_call: NA; clone_size: NA; j_call: TRBJ2-7; v_call: TRBV6-2/TRBV6-3; cdr3_nt: TGTGCCAGCAGTTATACGGCTCTAGCCCACGAGCAGTACTTC; cdr3_aa: CASSYTALAHEQYF
d_call: NA; clone_size: NA; j_call: TRBJ2-2; v_call: TRBV29-1; cdr3_nt: TGCAGCGTTCGGACAAGCTACGCGAACACCGGGGAGCTGTTTTTT; cdr3_aa: CSVRTSYANTGELFF
d_call: NA; clone_size: NA; j_call: TRBJ2-6; v_call: TRBV19; cdr3_nt: TGTGCCAGTAGGCAGGGCTGGCTGAACGCATCTGGGGCCAACGTCCTGACTTTC; cdr3_aa: CASRQGWLNASGANVLTF
d_call: TRBD1; clone_size: NA; j_call: TRBJ2-1; v_call: TRBV18; cdr3_nt: TGTGCCAGCTCACCGGGGACAGGGCCCTACAATGAGCAGTTCTTC; cdr3_aa: CASSPGTGPYNEQFF
d_call: NA; clone_size: NA; j_call: TRBJ1-1; v_call: TRBV5-6; cdr3_nt: TGTGCCAGCAGCTATGGGGGCAGCGGTTATCGCACTGAAGCTTTCTTT; cdr3_aa: CASSYGGSGYRTEAFF
d_call: TRBD1; clone_size: few; j_call: TRBJ2-7; v_call: TRBV10-1; cdr3_nt: TGCGCCAGCCTCGATGCGACAGGGGGATTGGGCGAGCAGTACTTC; cdr3_aa: CASLDATGGLGEQYF
d_call: NA; clone_size: NA; j_call: TRBJ1-1; v_call: TRBV19; cdr3_nt: TGTGCCAGTAGTATCCCCCAGGGATATAACACTGAAGCTTTCTTT; cdr3_aa: CASSIPQGYNTEAFF